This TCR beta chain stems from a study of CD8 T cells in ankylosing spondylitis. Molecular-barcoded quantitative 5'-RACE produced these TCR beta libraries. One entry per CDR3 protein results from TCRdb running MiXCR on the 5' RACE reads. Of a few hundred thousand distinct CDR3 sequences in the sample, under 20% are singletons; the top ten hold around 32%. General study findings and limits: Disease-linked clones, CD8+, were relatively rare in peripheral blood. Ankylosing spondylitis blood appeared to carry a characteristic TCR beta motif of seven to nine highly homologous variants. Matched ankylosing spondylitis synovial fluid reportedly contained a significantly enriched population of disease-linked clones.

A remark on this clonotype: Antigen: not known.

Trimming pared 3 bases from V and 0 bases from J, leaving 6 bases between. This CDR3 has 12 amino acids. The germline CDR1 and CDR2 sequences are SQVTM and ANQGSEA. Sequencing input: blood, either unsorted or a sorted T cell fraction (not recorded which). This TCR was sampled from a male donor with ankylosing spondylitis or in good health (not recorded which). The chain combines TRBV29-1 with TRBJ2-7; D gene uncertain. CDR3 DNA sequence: TGCAGCGTTGACACGGGCTCCTACGAGCAGTACTTC. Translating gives CSVDTGSYEQYF.